Presented here are 17 T cell receptor beta chains from one specimen sequenced in a study of T cells in Graves' hyperthyroidism and ophthalmopathy. The source material, RNA transcripts, was used to amplify TCR beta CDR3 regions. An initial round of RT-PCR targeting the TCR CDR3 relied on the HTBI primer set. Each CDR3 protein is one row after TCRdb ran MiXCR on the multiplex PCR reads. Of roughly 600,000 distinct CDR3 sequences listed, about 14% are singletons. Sequenced input: blood. Receptors originate from a woman between 50 and 59 years old with Graves' ophthalmopathy.

In this sample, this clonotype turned up a few times. J is TRBJ2-7 and V is TRBV14; 7 nucleotides match TRBD1. The ends lost 4 bases at V and 2 bases at J; junction bases unmatched: 8. The germline CDR1 and CDR2 sequences are SGHDN and FVKESK. The CDR3 extends over 15 amino acids. The CDR3 bases are TGTGCCAGCAGCCCCAAGTGGGACAGACCCTACGAGCAGTACTTC. This codes for CASSPKWDRPYEQYF. Complete variable domain (other parts from reference TRBV14 and TRBJ2-7): EAGVTQFPSHSVIEKGQTVTLRCDPISGHDNLYWYRRVMGKEIKFLLHFVKESKQDESGMPNNRFLAERTGGTYSTLKVQPAELEDSGVYFCASSPKWDRPYEQYFGPGTRLTVT.

This clonotype was seen many times. This rearrangement joins TRBV6-1 to TRBJ2-2; possible D gene TRBD2, 5 bases. V was shortened by 2 bases and J by 0 bases, with 7 bases between the two germline ends. CDR3 length: 15 amino acids. Germline V gives CDR1 MNHNS, CDR2 SASEGT. CDR3 coding DNA: TGTGCCAGCAGTGAACAGCGGCCGAACACCGGGGAGCTGTTTTTT. Translating it yields CASSEQRPNTGELFF.

Ten or more counts support this clonotype. The chain employs TRBV28 and TRBJ1-2, with a weak D call TRBD1 (5 bases). Per germline, CDR1 MDHEN and CDR2 SYDVKM. The CDR3 loop spans 13 amino acids. V dropped 2 bases and J dropped 3 bases, with 7 bases sitting between them. This CDR3 reads CASSLPGHYGYTF. For the CDR3, the DNA is TGTGCCAGCAGTTTACCGGGACACTATGGCTACACCTTC.

This clonotype has a count of ten or more. The chain is built from TRBV6-6 and TRBJ2-7; a weak D match, TRBD2 (5 bases). Deletions cut 3 bases from V and 9 bases from J, with 21 bases between. This CDR3 has 15 amino acids. Germline V gives CDR1 MNHNY, CDR2 SVGAGI (reference sequence). The CDR3 sequence is CASSYSPGERIRQYF. Here the CDR3 DNA reads TGTGCCAGCAGTTATTCTCCTGGGGAGAGAATTCGGCAGTACTTC.

Comment on this clonotype: The limits of the CDR3 on the DNA are not certain, so only TCRdb's listed CDR3 is given. The rearrangement joins TRBV5-1 to TRBJ2-2. Both ends counted, the CDR3 spans 14 residues. Germline loops: CDR1 SGHRS, CDR2 YFSETQ. The CDR3 sequence: CASSLFFGAGELFF.

This clonotype appeared many times. The rearrangement links TRBV14 to TRBJ2-6; no clear D gene. In germline, CDR1 is SGHDN, CDR2 FVKESK. There are 15 residues in the CDR3. Trimming cost V 4 bases and J 0 bases, with 7 bases left between them. The CDR3 reads CASSRRSSGANVLTF. CDR3 DNA sequence: TGTGCCAGCAGCCGACGGAGCTCTGGGGCCAACGTCCTGACTTTC.

A word on this clonotype: This may come from a read error, since a much larger clone is one base off. CDR3 amino acids: CASSPPQTYGQYF. The CDR3 region has the DNA TGTGCCAGCTCACCACCCCAGACCTACGGGCAGTACTTC. The V and J genes are TRBV18 and TRBJ2-7; D not resolved. The CDR3 has 13 amino acids. Looked up from germline, CDR1 is KGHSH and CDR2 is LQKENI.

The chain couples TRBV24-1 to TRBJ2-1; 9 bases are a match to TRBD1. The CDR3 length is 16 residues. Per the germline V gene, CDR1 is KGHDR and CDR2 is SFDVKD. The V gene end was trimmed by 3 bases and the J gene end by 7 bases; junction bases not matched to a gene: 9. The CDR3 protein is CATSDRWGQGWNEQFF. In nucleotides, the CDR3 is TGTGCCACCAGTGATCGCTGGGGACAGGGTTGGAATGAGCAGTTCTTC.

This clonotype was counted many times. This sequence joins TRBV12-3 or TRBV12-4 and TRBJ1-1, with D hard to call. The CDR3 contains 13 residues. V shed 3 bases and J shed 1 base, with 6 bases lying between them. CDR3 DNA sequence: TGTGCCAGCAGTTTGCGCACGAACACTGAAGCTTTCTTT. Protein sequence: CASSLRTNTEAFF.

This chain links TRBV28 with TRBJ1-3; D ambiguous. Trimming took off 8 bases at V and 0 bases at J, with 17 bases between the two ends. Germline CDR1 is MDHEN and CDR2 is SYDVKM. This CDR3 is 16 amino acids long. CDR3 coding DNA: TGTGCCAGCCTACCGCGCGGCGCGACCTCTGGAAACACCATATATTTT. Translation gives CASLPRGATSGNTIYF. The entire variable domain, with the rest obtained from reference TRBV28 and TRBJ1-3, is as follows: DVKVTQSSRYLVKRTGEKVFLECVQDMDHENMFWYRQDPGLGLRLIYFSYDVKMKEKGDIPEGYSVSREKKERFSLILESASTNQTSMYLCASLPRGATSGNTIYFGEGSWLTVV.

This clonotype was seen only a few times. The gene calls are TRBV15 and TRBJ1-1; weak D call: TRBD1 (6 bases). The germline V and J ends were trimmed by 4 bases and 7 bases, with 19 bases remaining between them. The CDR3 loop spans 15 amino acids. The V gene's germline CDR1 is LNHNV and CDR2 YYDKDF (reference sequence). DNA for the CDR3: TGTGCCACCAGCAAAGTCACAGGGTTTGACATTGAAGCTTTCTTT. It translates to CATSKVTGFDIEAFF.

On this clonotype: A much larger clone lies a single base off, so this may be a read error. The V gene is TRBV27, the J gene TRBJ1-5; 8 bases are shared with TRBD1. The CDR3 contains 16 residues. The V and J ends lost 3 bases and 4 bases, in that order; junction bases with no gene match: 8. Germline CDR1 reads MNHEY; CDR2 reads SMNVEV (reference sequence). CDR3 bases: TGTGCCAGCAGTTTGTTTTCGGACAGGGTTAATCAGCCCCAGCATTTT. This sequence encodes CASSLFSDRVNQPQHF.

The chain carries TRBV6-1 and TRBJ1-5, with D tentatively TRBD1 (6 bases). This CDR3 comprises 15 residues. Germline V gene data show CDR1 as MNHNS and CDR2 as SASEGT. The V end lost 4 bases, the J end lost 10 bases, and 20 bases lay between the germline ends. DNA of the CDR3: TGTGCCAGCAGTGGCCGTAAGGGGGGGCGAAGCCCCCAGCATTTT. This translates into CASSGRKGGRSPQHF.

This clonotype has a count of ten or more. The chain has TRBV5-1 and TRBJ2-5; no clear D gene. The V end was cut by 1 base, the J end by 1 base, with 14 bases between. Germline values: CDR1 SGHRS, CDR2 YFSETQ. This CDR3 is built from 16 residues. The CDR3 sequence: CASSLRMFHVQETQYF. The CDR3 DNA is TGCGCCAGCAGCTTGCGGATGTTTCATGTCCAAGAGACCCAGTACTTC.

Details on this clonotype: Just one base apart from a much larger clone, this may be a read error. The genes are TRBV6-2 or TRBV6-3 and TRBJ2-1; D is ambiguous. The CDR3 extends over 16 amino acids. Germline V gene sequence: CDR1 MNHEY, CDR2 SVGEGT. V was clipped by 2 bases and J by 7 bases, with 18 bases between them. CDR3 coding DNA: TGTGCCAGCAGTTACGGGCAGATATCTTTCGTAAATGAGCAGTTCTTC. It translates to CASSYGQISFVNEQFF.

This clonotype was observed a few times. This chain connects TRBV2 to TRBJ1-3; 7 bases match TRBD1. The germline gives CDR1 SNHLY, CDR2 FYNNEI. The trim removed 7 bases at V and 3 bases at J, leaving 12 bases unmatched. The CDR3 runs to 16 residues. Here the CDR3 reads CASNGGTVGLGNTIYF. CDR3 DNA: TGTGCCAGCAATGGGGGGACAGTTGGACTTGGAAACACCATATATTTT.

On this clonotype itself: Compared with germline, one end of the junction differs, possibly owing to a read error. The J gene is TRBJ1-6, the V gene TRBV6-5; 9 nucleotides match TRBD1. The germline V gene has CDR1 MNHEY and CDR2 SVGAGI. CDR3 size: 16 residues. The CDR3 loop reads CASSYFPGQGGSPPHF. DNA of the CDR3: TGTGCCAGCAGTTACTTTCCGGGACAGGGTGGGTCACCCCCCCACTTT.